This TCR beta chain comes out of a study of T cells in Graves' hyperthyroidism and ophthalmopathy. Study results and limitations: Ophthalmopathy was separated from stable hyperthyroidism by a 13 V-J model. In blood, most of the thyroid clonotypes expanded above 0.001 were also present. Onset of ophthalmopathy came a median approximately 6.9 months after the model predicted it.

V gave up 8 bases and J gave up 3 bases, with 8 bases separating them. Germline V gene sequence: CDR1 SGHNT, CDR2 YYREEE (reference sequence). The CDR3 covers 12 residues. TCR beta CDR3 regions were amplified from RNA. The primer set for the first-round RT-PCR of the TCR CDR3 was HTBI. Using its own MiXCR run on the multiplex PCR reads, TCRdb lists one record per CDR3 protein. This table has hundreds of thousands of distinct CDR3 sequences, around a third appearing once. Hyperthyroidism was newly diagnosed in patients aged 18 to 65 (duration under 2 months). About this clonotype itself: Its target is not known.

This clonotype originated in a woman aged 40 to 50 with Graves' hyperthyroidism. This rearrangement joins TRBV5-4 to TRBJ2-2; no clear D. What was sequenced was blood. Here the CDR3 reads CASNLDTGELFF. CDR3 nucleotide sequence: TGTGCCAGTAACCTCGACACCGGGGAGCTGTTTTTT. The full variable domain, rest sourced from reference TRBV5-4 and TRBJ2-2, is ETGVTQSPTHLIKTRGQQVTLRCSSQSGHNTVSWYQQALGQGPQFIFQYYREEENGRGNFPPRFSGLQFPNYSSELNVNALELDDSALYLCASNLDTGELFFGEGSRLTVL.